A single sample is the source of the 5 T cell receptor beta chains below, sequenced in a study of spatial heterogeneity in lung cancer. Study-wide results and caveats: Tracking of tumor mutation counts was seen in expanded intratumoral alpha and beta TCR counts.

For these TCRs, the target antigens are not known. TCRdb passed the 5' RACE reads through MiXCR, listing each CDR3 protein once. The top ten hold about a quarter of the sample, which has 4,000 to 5,000 distinct CDR3 sequences, 9.5% to 15% seen once. Time point denoted: sample taken at primary tumor resection. Sequenced material: lung tumor tissue, taken at surgery. These receptor sequences come from a male donor with early-stage non-small cell lung cancer.

This clonotype has at least ten counts. This beta chain represents an off-target read in a library built for alpha chains; its size is of limited meaning. J is TRBJ1-1 and V is TRBV13, with 7 bases that match TRBD1. This CDR3 has 13 amino acids. Germline V CDR1 and CDR2: PRHDT, FYEKMQ (reference sequence). V dropped 5 bases and J dropped 4; count of bases not matched to a gene: 4. CDR3 sequence: CASSPPGGTEAFF. CDR3 DNA: TGTGCCAGCAGCCCACCAGGGGGCACTGAAGCTTTCTTT.

This clonotype was seen many times. Because the library targeted alpha chains, this beta chain is an off-target read whose size means little. This chain links TRBV20-1 with TRBJ2-7; TRBD2 agrees at 12 bases. V lost 1 base, J lost 4 bases, and 5 bases stayed unmatched. Looked up from germline, CDR1 is DFQATT and CDR2 is SNEGSKA (reference sequence). The CDR3 extends over 15 amino acids. The CDR3 sequence is CSARASGRAGYEQYF. The DNA for the CDR3 is TGCAGTGCTAGAGCTAGCGGGAGGGCCGGGTACGAGCAGTACTTC.

Ten or more counts support this clonotype. Little can be read into the size of this beta chain, an off-target read in a library designed for alpha chains. The chain employs TRBV6-2 or TRBV6-3 and TRBJ2-1; 9 bases line up with TRBD1. The germline gives CDR1 MNHEY, CDR2 SVGEGT. CDR3 size: 15 residues. The J segment lost 8 bases and the V segment lost 6 bases, leaving 11 bases of the junction unmatched. DNA for the CDR3: TGTGCCAGCAGCCCCCACGGACAGGGGTCGGATGAGCAGTTCTTC. It translates to CASSPHGQGSDEQFF.

As concerns this clonotype: This beta chain is a stray sequence in a library constructed for alpha chains; its clone size is not meaningful. The rearrangement links TRBV6-2 or TRBV6-3 to TRBJ1-5, with 9 positions matching TRBD1. CDR3 length: 17 residues. Germline CDR1 reads MNHEY; CDR2 reads SVGEGT. V dropped 1 base and J dropped 7; count of bases not matched to a gene: 11. Written as DNA, the CDR3 is TGTGCCAGCAGTTACTATTCCCGGACAGGGGTACGGCAGCCCCAGCATTTT. Amino acid sequence: CASSYYSRTGVRQPQHF.

This clonotype is medium-sized. Since it is a stray read in a library aimed at alpha chains, this beta chain has a size that is not meaningful. This chain joins TRBV10-3 and TRBJ1-4, with 7 bases lining up with TRBD1. The germline gives CDR1 ENHRY, CDR2 SYGVKD. V was pared by 0 bases and J by 8 bases, with 6 bases of the junction left unmatched. The CDR3 covers 15 residues. The CDR3 is CAISESDRPGEKLFF. The CDR3 region has the DNA TGTGCCATCAGTGAGTCGGACAGGCCAGGGGAAAAACTGTTTTTT.